These T cell receptor beta chains were read from a single sample in a study of blood T cell repertoires in COVID-19. The table came from immunoSEQ multiplex PCR; TCRdb's copy has only in-frame clones and leaves some out. The table includes 200,000 to 250,000 clones, roughly 84% detected once. Sequenced sample: peripheral blood. The receptors stem from a woman of 80 years or more with acute or convalescent COVID-19. CDR3s include the opening cysteine and the closing phenylalanine or tryptophan. D genes are given only for firm matches. Rows may omit the clone size; those that give it use once, few, many or a size class.

TRBV30	.	.	14	TRBJ1-1	CAWRTGTKNTEAFF	TGTGCCTGGAGGACCGGGACTAAGAACACTGAAGCTTTCTTT
TRBV5-5	TRBD1	.	17	TRBJ2-2	CASSLAVGTGGTGELFF	TGTGCCAGCAGCTTGGCGGTTGGGACAGGGGGGACCGGGGAGCTGTTTTTT
TRBV5-6	.	.	13	TRBJ2-7	CASSLDPAGRQYF	TGTGCCAGCAGCTTGGATCCGGCGGGTCGGCAGTACTTC
TRBV11-2	TRBD2	.	17	TRBJ2-1	CASSLEPGLAGTNEQFF	TGTGCCAGCAGCTTAGAGCCGGGACTAGCGGGGACAAATGAGCAGTTCTTC
TRBV5-1	.	.	15	TRBJ1-1	CASSLRPGGGTEAFF	TGCGCCAGCAGCTTGAGACCCGGGGGGGGCACTGAAGCTTTCTTT
TRBV3-1/TRBV3-2	.	.	15	TRBJ1-4	CASSQVIQTGEKLFF	TGTGCCAGCAGCCAAGTGATTCAAACGGGGGAAAAACTGTTTTTT
TRBV3-1/TRBV3-2	TRBD2	.	14	TRBJ2-1	CASSASGGSNEQFF	TGTGCCAGCAGCGCTAGCGGGGGGAGCAATGAGCAGTTCTTC
TRBV7-9	.	.	14	TRBJ1-1	CASSYGQLNTEAFF	TGTGCCAGCAGCTACGGACAGCTGAACACTGAAGCTTTCTTT
TRBV3-1/TRBV3-2	.	.	20	TRBJ2-7	CASSQDSPDYPYQGSYEQYF	TGTGCCAGCAGCCAAGATTCCCCGGACTACCCATACCAAGGCTCCTACGAGCAGTACTTC
TRBV7-8	TRBD2	.	18	TRBJ2-1	CASSLRLAGPASYNEQFF	TGTGCCAGCAGCTTACGACTAGCGGGGCCCGCTTCCTACAATGAGCAGTTCTTC
TRBV7-9	TRBD1	.	15	TRBJ1-1	CASSIWTGMNTEAFF	TGTGCCAGCAGCATCTGGACAGGCATGAACACTGAAGCTTTCTTT
TRBV5-3	TRBD1	.	16	TRBJ1-2	CARSLGRWDRADGYTF	TGTGCCAGAAGCTTGGGGCGCTGGGACAGGGCGGATGGCTACACCTTC
TRBV5-5	.	.	16	TRBJ1-2	CASTPRAGEYNYGYTF	TGTGCCAGCACCCCCCGGGCAGGGGAGTATAACTATGGCTACACCTTC
TRBV27	.	.	14	TRBJ1-1	CASRRRGFNTEAFF	TGTGCCAGCAGGCGACGGGGGTTCAACACTGAAGCTTTCTTT
TRBV28	.	.	14	TRBJ1-1	CASRYPTGNTEAFF	TGTGCCAGCAGGTACCCGACAGGAAACACTGAAGCTTTCTTT
TRBV19	.	.	15	TRBJ2-3	CASSFDTSTRDTQYF	TGTGCCAGTAGCTTCGACACAAGTACACGTGATACGCAGTATTTT
TRBV18	TRBD1	few	14	TRBJ2-7	CASSGGTGPYEQYF	TGTGCCAGCTCAGGCGGGACAGGGCCCTACGAGCAGTACTTC
TRBV28	.	.	15	TRBJ1-4	CASSLAGGNSEKLFF	TGTGCCAGCAGTCTTGCGGGGGGTAATAGTGAAAAACTGTTTTTT
TRBV2	.	.	16	TRBJ1-2	CASSEGAISLIYGYTF	TGTGCCAGCAGTGAGGGGGCGATTTCTCTTATCTATGGCTACACCTTC
TRBV5-4	.	.	14	TRBJ1-1	CASTPEMGGTEAFF	TGTGCCAGCACCCCCGAAATGGGAGGTACTGAAGCTTTCTTT
TRBV27	.	.	14	TRBJ1-1	CASSFRGTDTEAFF	TGTGCCAGCAGTTTTAGGGGCACGGACACTGAAGCTTTCTTT
TRBV18	TRBD1	once	14	TRBJ1-1	CASSPPDRGTEAFF	TGTGCCAGCTCACCACCCGACAGGGGCACTGAAGCTTTCTTT
TRBV29-1	TRBD2	.	13	TRBJ2-5	CSSSSGGAKTQYF	TGCAGCTCCAGTAGCGGGGGGGCAAAGACCCAGTACTTC
TRBV9	TRBD1	.	15	TRBJ1-2	CASSERTGGDYGYTF	TGTGCCAGCAGCGAGAGGACAGGGGGCGACTATGGCTACACCTTC
TRBV28	.	.	18	TRBJ1-5	CASSLLPGVVFGNQPQHF	TGTGCCAGCAGTTTATTGCCAGGCGTGGTATTCGGCAATCAGCCCCAGCATTTT
TRBV27	TRBD1	.	16	TRBJ1-3	CASSPLSRGRGNTIYF	TGTGCCAGCAGTCCTCTTTCCAGGGGGCGAGGAAACACCATATATTTT
TRBV21-1	.	.	18	TRBJ1-1	CASSKGWHRGRKNTEAFF	TGTGCCAGCAGCAAAGGATGGCACAGGGGAAGAAAGAACACTGAAGCTTTCTTT
TRBV19	.	.	11	TRBJ2-4	CASSAGARVYF	TGTGCCAGTAGTGCAGGGGCCAGGGTGTACTTC
TRBV24-1	TRBD1	few	15	TRBJ2-2	CATSVRQGNTGELFF	TGTGCCACCAGTGTGAGACAGGGGAACACCGGGGAGCTGTTTTTT
TRBV11-2	TRBD1	.	15	TRBJ2-7	CASSSRPGQDYEQYF	TGTGCCAGCAGCTCGCGACCGGGACAGGACTACGAGCAGTACTTC
TRBV4-3	TRBD1	.	16	TRBJ1-5	CASSQGTGGRGQPQHF	TGCGCCAGCAGCCAAGGGACAGGGGGCAGGGGTCAGCCCCAGCATTTT
TRBV2	TRBD1	few	15	TRBJ2-2	CASRGQDTNTGELFF	TGTGCCAGCAGGGGACAGGATACGAACACCGGGGAGCTGTTTTTT
TRBV10-3	TRBD1	.	17	TRBJ1-1	CAIRSGQGRVDETEAFF	TGTGCCATCAGATCGGGACAGGGTAGAGTTGACGAGACTGAAGCTTTCTTT
TRBV9	.	.	15	TRBJ1-4	CASSVAFATNEKLFF	TGTGCCAGCAGCGTAGCATTTGCAACTAATGAAAAACTGTTTTTT
TRBV24-1	TRBD2	.	18	TRBJ2-2	CATSDPQGLAGYTGELFF	TGTGCCACCAGTGATCCGCAAGGACTAGCGGGGTACACCGGGGAGCTGTTTTTT
TRBV27	.	once	12	TRBJ1-1	CASSLSGTEAFF	TGTGCCAGCAGTTTATCAGGGACAGAAGCTTTCTTT
TRBV6-6	.	.	11	TRBJ2-1	CASTGLNEQFF	TGTGCCAGTACAGGGTTGAATGAGCAGTTCTTC
TRBV13	.	.	17	TRBJ1-2	CASSRGDGREKRYGYTF	TGTGCCAGCAGCAGGGGGGACGGGAGGGAGAAACGCTATGGCTACACCTTC
TRBV7-8	.	.	12	TRBJ1-2	CASSPANYGYTF	TGTGCCAGCAGCCCGGCTAACTATGGCTACACCTTC
TRBV6-2/TRBV6-3	.	.	14	TRBJ2-7	CASSDPNTAYEQYF	TGTGCCAGCAGTGACCCTAATACAGCCTACGAGCAGTACTTC
TRBV7-2	.	.	14	TRBJ1-6	CASSSFAGNSPLHF	TGTGCCAGCAGCTCCTTCGCGGGTAATTCACCCCTCCACTTT
TRBV6-5	TRBD2	.	14	TRBJ2-1	CASSRLAGRNEQFF	TGTGCCAGCAGTCGACTAGCGGGGAGGAATGAGCAGTTCTTC
TRBV28	TRBD2	.	15	TRBJ2-1	CASSLPLAGYNEQFF	TGTGCCAGCAGTTTACCACTAGCGGGGTACAATGAGCAGTTCTTC
TRBV5-6	.	few	16	TRBJ1-5	CASSLQGQTLGSSQHF	TGTGCCAGCAGCTTGCAAGGACAGACACTAGGATCGTCCCAGCATTTT
TRBV3-1/TRBV3-2	TRBD1	few	14	TRBJ1-1	CASSHRTGNTEAFF	TGTGCCAGCAGCCATCGGACAGGAAACACTGAAGCTTTCTTT
TRBV28	.	.	15	TRBJ2-5	CASSLGGGGRRTQYF	TGTGCCAGCAGCCTTGGCGGCGGGGGCCGACGGACCCAGTACTTC
TRBV6-5	.	.	14	TRBJ2-2	CASRSPGVPGELFF	TGTGCCAGCAGATCACCCGGGGTGCCCGGGGAGCTGTTTTTT
TRBV2	.	.	11	TRBJ1-2	CASRLIYGYTF	TGTGCCAGCAGATTAATCTATGGCTACACCTTC
TRBV7-9	.	.	12	TRBJ2-5	CASSFQKETQYF	TGTGCCAGCAGCTTTCAGAAGGAGACCCAGTACTTC
TRBV28	.	.	13	TRBJ2-7	CASSKTLSYEQYF	TGTGCCAGCAGCAAGACACTCTCCTACGAGCAGTACTTC
TRBV19	.	.	15	TRBJ2-1	CASTRLGESVDEQFF	TGTGCCAGTACCCGACTCGGCGAGAGTGTTGATGAGCAGTTCTTC
TRBV5-1	.	.	14	TRBJ1-6	CASSLEPGDSPLHF	TGCGCCAGCAGCTTGGAGCCAGGGGATTCACCCCTCCACTTT
TRBV29-1	.	.	13	TRBJ1-2	CSDIQGSEYGYTF	TGCAGCGATATTCAGGGAAGCGAATATGGCTACACCTTC
TRBV7-8	TRBD2	.	14	TRBJ2-5	CASSLGRGGETQYF	TGTGCCAGCAGCTTAGGGCGGGGGGGAGAGACCCAGTACTTC
TRBV5-1	.	once	15	TRBJ1-4	CASSLGGVSNEKLFF	TGCGCCAGCAGCTTGGGCGGAGTCTCGAATGAAAAACTGTTTTTT
TRBV9	TRBD1	.	19	TRBJ2-1	CASSVGPGTDRVSYNEQFF	TGTGCCAGCAGCGTGGGACCCGGGACCGACAGGGTATCCTACAATGAGCAGTTCTTC
TRBV7-2	TRBD1	.	13	TRBJ1-2	CASSLGTGAGVTF	TGTGCCAGCAGCTTGGGGACAGGGGCCGGGGTCACCTTC
TRBV3-1/TRBV3-2	.	.	12	TRBJ1-2	CASSSRQVGYTF	TGTGCCAGCAGCTCCCGACAGGTTGGCTACACCTTC
TRBV5-4	.	few	13	TRBJ2-7	CASSSGSSYEQYF	TGTGCCAGCAGCTCCGGGAGCTCCTACGAGCAGTACTTC